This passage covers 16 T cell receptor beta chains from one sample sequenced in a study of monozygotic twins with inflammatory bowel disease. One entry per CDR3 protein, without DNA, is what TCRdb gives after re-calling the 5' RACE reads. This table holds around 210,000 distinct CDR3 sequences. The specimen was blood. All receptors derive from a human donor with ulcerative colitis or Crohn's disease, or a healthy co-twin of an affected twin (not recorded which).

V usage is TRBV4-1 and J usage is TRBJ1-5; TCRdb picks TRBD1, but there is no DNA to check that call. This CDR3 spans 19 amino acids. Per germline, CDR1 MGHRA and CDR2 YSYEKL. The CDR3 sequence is CASSQWDGDGEYSNQPQHF.

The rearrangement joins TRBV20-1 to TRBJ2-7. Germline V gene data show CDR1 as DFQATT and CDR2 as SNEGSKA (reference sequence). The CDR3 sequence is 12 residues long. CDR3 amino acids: CSARDVPYEQYF.

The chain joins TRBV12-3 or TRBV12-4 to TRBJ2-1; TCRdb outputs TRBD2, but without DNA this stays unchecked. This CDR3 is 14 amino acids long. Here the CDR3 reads CASSVGLPHNEQFF.

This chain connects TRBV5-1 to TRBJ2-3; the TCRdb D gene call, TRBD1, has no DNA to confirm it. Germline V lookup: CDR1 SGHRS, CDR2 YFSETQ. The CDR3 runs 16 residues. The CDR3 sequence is CASSLPGGPRTDTQYF.

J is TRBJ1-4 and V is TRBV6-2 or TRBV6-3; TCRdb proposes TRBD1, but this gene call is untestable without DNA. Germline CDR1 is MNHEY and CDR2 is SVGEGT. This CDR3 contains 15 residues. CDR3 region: CASSPGDKSREKLFF.

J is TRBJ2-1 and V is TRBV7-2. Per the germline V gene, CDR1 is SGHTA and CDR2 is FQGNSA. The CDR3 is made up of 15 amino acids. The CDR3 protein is CASSLVEKFLGEQFF.

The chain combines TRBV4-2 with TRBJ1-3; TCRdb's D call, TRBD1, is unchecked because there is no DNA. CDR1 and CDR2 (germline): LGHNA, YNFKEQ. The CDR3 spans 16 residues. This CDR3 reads CASSQEIQAPGNTIYF.

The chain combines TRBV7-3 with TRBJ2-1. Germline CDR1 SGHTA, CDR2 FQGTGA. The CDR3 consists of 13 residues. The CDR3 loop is CASSFSSFNEQFF.

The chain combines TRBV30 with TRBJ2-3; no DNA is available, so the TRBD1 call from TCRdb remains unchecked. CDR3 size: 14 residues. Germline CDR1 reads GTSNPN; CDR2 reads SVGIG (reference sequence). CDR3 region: CAWAGGQGPDTQYF.

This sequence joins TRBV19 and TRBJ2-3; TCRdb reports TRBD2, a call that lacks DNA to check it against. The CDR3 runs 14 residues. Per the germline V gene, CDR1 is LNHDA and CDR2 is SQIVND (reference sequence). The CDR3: CASIAGGRGDTQYF.

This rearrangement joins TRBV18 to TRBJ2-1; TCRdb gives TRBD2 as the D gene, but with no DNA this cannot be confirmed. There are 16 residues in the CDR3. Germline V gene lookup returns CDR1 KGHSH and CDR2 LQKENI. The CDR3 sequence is CASSLMPGLANNEQFF.

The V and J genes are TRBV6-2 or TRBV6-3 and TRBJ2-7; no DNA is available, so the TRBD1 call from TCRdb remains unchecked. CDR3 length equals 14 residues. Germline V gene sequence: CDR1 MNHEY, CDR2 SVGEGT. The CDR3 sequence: CASTPPVPSYEQYF.

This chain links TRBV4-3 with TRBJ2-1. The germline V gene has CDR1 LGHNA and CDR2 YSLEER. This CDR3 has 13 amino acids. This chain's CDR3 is CASSSLNDNEQFF.

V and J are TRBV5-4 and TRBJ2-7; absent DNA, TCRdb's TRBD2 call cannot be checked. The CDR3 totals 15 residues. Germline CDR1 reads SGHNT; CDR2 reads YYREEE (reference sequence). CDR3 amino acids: CASSSSRTSNLEQYF.

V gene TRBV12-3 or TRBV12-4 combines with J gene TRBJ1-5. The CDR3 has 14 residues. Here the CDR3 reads CASSFGDVGTAQHF.

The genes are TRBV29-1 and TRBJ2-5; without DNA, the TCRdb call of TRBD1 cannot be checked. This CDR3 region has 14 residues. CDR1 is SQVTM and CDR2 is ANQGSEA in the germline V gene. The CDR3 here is CSSRGQGAWETQYF.